This entry concerns a single T cell receptor (beta chain). The clone's antigen remains unknown. Per-nucleotide qualities are absent, and no much larger clonotype sits a single base away. The sample originates from a study of blood T cells in healthy people across ages (dated by TCRdb to 2015 to 2017). Describing the broader study: Template switching captured roughly one uniquely barcoded TCR beta cDNA molecule per two T cells in model experiments. Age-related changes in TCR beta repertoire diversity were measured in the study by deep sequencing normalized with unique cDNA molecular identifiers. Four age groups were formed from the donors: young (average 16 years), middle-aged (more than 35), aged (62) and long-lived (roughly 81). To avoid experimental bias, donors of different ages were spread randomly across the sequencing lanes. Using the same blood draw, the study looked at two additional independent replicas of 1 million unique cDNA reads for two donors, one aged 18 to 30 and the other aged 80 or older.

The donors were roughly 39 Caucasian individuals from Russia, aged roughly 6 to 95 years, who were systemically healthy. Each donor gave 8 to 10 milliliters of peripheral blood, drawn into EDTA-treated Vacutainer tubes. Ficoll-Paque density-gradient centrifugation was used to isolate PBMCs, with at least 7 million obtained per sample. Trizol reagent was used to extract total RNA from the PBMCs, yielding at least 5 micrograms per sample. Naive CD45RAhigh/CD27high T cell percentages were measured by flow cytometry on a PBMC aliquot from every donor. General study outcomes and caveats: The CMV infection status of donors was not known, potentially confounding age-related changes in expanded clonotypes. Estimates of total diversity based on one million sequenced T cells were considered lower bounds and underestimates. There was a strong correlation between observed TCR beta diversity and the percentage of naive T cells measured by flow cytometry. As age increased, observed TCR beta diversity per million T cells dropped in a roughly linear way, and a significant reduction was already evident by age about 36. Compared with the aged group, more naive CD4+ T cells, fewer expanded clones and increased TCR diversity were shown by the long-lived group, suggesting age selection. Bulk unsorted PBMC profiling prevented conclusive comparison of naive and antigen-experienced compartments.

Relative to germline, V is 3 bases shorter and J is 2 bases shorter, with 10 bases between their ends. The CDR3 sequence holds 14 residues, the cysteine and phenylalanine included. Solely the CDR3 DNA is kept, with 42 bases framed from the first base. In the germline V gene, CDR1 corresponds to SGHTA and CDR2 to FQGNSA. The library was generated by 5' RACE. Sequencing took place on an Illumina HiSeq 2500. A second about 7 to 11 cycle PCR used a sample-barcoded 5' primer and a J-beta primer mix. Each TCR beta cDNA molecule received a unique molecular identifier from a template-switch 5' adaptor carrying 12 random nucleotides. Each sample yielded at least 3 million CDR3-containing paired-end reads. All of the RNA was converted into first-strand cDNA using the Mint cDNA synthesis kit, with a TRBC-specific oligonucleotide serving as the primer. Following uracil-DNA glycosylase treatment, a first 18-cycle PCR with universal primers M1SS and BC2_uni_R was performed on all cDNA. Per the authors' processing: Normalization of each sample was performed by random selection of 1 million high-quality reads, each carrying a distinct molecular identifier. Reads sharing molecular identifiers were discarded rather than binned into consensus sequences. MiTCR, with a Q25 quality threshold and the strictest error-elimination algorithm, was used for CDR3 identification, clonotype clustering and error correction. A nonparametric unseen species model with Euler transformation was used to estimate lower-bound total TCR beta diversity. Using fastp trimming at Q25 and MiXCR clonotype assembly, TCRdb reanalyzed the public sequencing data and kept in-frame beta chains. Merged by CDR3 protein, the rows form single entries marked with the most common genes and DNA. The V and J calls here are based on TCRdb, not the publication. The sample table contains over a million distinct CDR3 sequences; only one count was recorded for around 55% of them. The ten largest clones capture 5% to 7% of the sample.

The sample consisted of blood. The chain is encoded by TRBV7-2 joined to TRBJ1-2; no D gene can be assigned with confidence. This sequence originates from a man in his late teens or twenties in good health. The DNA sequence is given as TGTGCCAGCAGCTTCGAGCCTATGAACTATGGCTACACCTTC. It translates to CASSFEPMNYGYTF.